The 17 T cell receptor beta chains below all came from one sample that was sequenced in a study of cytomegalovirus exposure and HLA in healthy donors. 60 Vbeta and 13 Jbeta primers were used in PCR. Libraries were prepared by immunoSEQ multiplex PCR; TCRdb keeps only in-frame clonotypes and omits some of them. There are about 150,000 clones in the sample; around 84% occur only once, and 2% to 2.5% lies in the top ten. The specimen was PBMCs. The receptors here all came from a woman between 18 and 29 years old in good health and CMV-seronegative.

The chain employs TRBV25-1 and TRBJ1-5; TRBD1 agrees at 11 bases. Germline lookup yields CDR1 MGHDK and CDR2 SYGVNS. The V segment lost 5 bases and the J segment 4 bases; nucleotides outside the gene matches: 7. CDR3 length: 16 amino acids. For the CDR3, the DNA is TGTGCCAGCAGTCCCAGGACAGGGGGCAAAAATCAGCCCCAGCATTTT. It specifies CASSPRTGGKNQPQHF.

The chain carries TRBV9 and TRBJ2-1, with TRBD2 matching 7 bases. V dropped 0 bases and J dropped 7; count of bases not matched to a gene: 4. The germline gives CDR1 SGDLS, CDR2 YYNGEE. This CDR3 is 14 amino acids long. CDR3 sequence: CASSVELASNEQFF. For the CDR3, the DNA is TGTGCCAGCAGCGTAGAACTAGCGTCGAATGAGCAGTTCTTC.

J is TRBJ2-5 and V is TRBV7-9, with 8 bases fitting TRBD2. The germline gives CDR1 SEHNR, CDR2 FQNEAQ (reference sequence). The length of the CDR3 is 15 residues. V dropped 5 bases and J dropped 2; count of bases not matched to a gene: 7. CDR3 region: CASSPEAGGQETQYF. In DNA form, the CDR3 reads TGTGCCAGCAGCCCGGAGGCGGGGGGTCAAGAGACCCAGTACTTC.

This rearrangement joins TRBV4-3 to TRBJ1-6; TRBD1 agrees at 9 bases. J lost 7 bases, V lost 11 bases, and 3 bases had no gene match. The length of the CDR3 is 12 residues. In germline, CDR1 is LGHNA, CDR2 YSLEER. CDR3 in DNA: TGCGCCGCAGGGACAGGGAATTCACCCCTCCACTTT. This codes for CAAGTGNSPLHF.

J is TRBJ1-4 and V is TRBV5-1, with D possibly being TRBD1 (5 bases). The CDR3 is 15 residues long. Trimming shortened V by 4 bases and J by 4 bases, and 14 bases separated the two germline ends. The V gene's germline CDR1 is SGHRS and CDR2 YFSETQ. The CDR3 DNA reads TGCGCCAGCAGCGTTGGGGGGAATAGTAATGAAAAACTGTTTTTT. It yields the protein CASSVGGNSNEKLFF.

This sequence joins TRBV15 and TRBJ2-7, with D unclear. CDR1 and CDR2 from the germline V gene are LNHNV and YYDKDF (reference sequence). The CDR3 runs to 13 residues. V was clipped by 0 bases and J by 3 bases, with 6 bases between them. The CDR3 DNA sequence: TGTGCCACCAGCAGAGACAGGTTCTACGAGCAGTACTTC. This sequence encodes CATSRDRFYEQYF. The full variable domain, its missing parts supplied by reference TRBV15 and TRBJ2-7, is DAMVIQNPRYQVTQFGKPVTLSCSQTLNHNVMYWYQQKSSQAPKLLFHYYDKDFNNEADTPDNFQSRRPNTSFCFLDIRSPGLGDTAMYLCATSRDRFYEQYFGPGTRLTVT.

The chain links TRBV11-3 to TRBJ1-4; TRBD1 aligns across 7 bases. The CDR3 has 13 residues. Germline lookup yields CDR1 SGHNT and CDR2 YENEEA. V shed 8 bases and J 8 bases; nucleotides not matched to a gene: 8. DNA for the CDR3: TGTGCCAGCCCAGACAGGGCGGGAGAAAAACTGTTTTTT. Its protein is CASPDRAGEKLFF. The full variable domain, its missing parts supplied by reference TRBV11-3 and TRBJ1-4, is EAGVVQSPRYKIIEKKQPVAFWCNPISGHNTLYWYLQNLGQGPELLIRYENEEAVDDSQLPKDRFSAERLKGVDSTLKIQPAELGDSAVYLCASPDRAGEKLFFGSGTQLSVL.

This chain links TRBV4-2 with TRBJ1-1; possibly TRBD1 for D (5 bases). Trimming took off 1 base at V and 1 base at J, with 10 bases between the two ends. In germline, CDR1 is LGHNA, CDR2 YNFKEQ. This CDR3 is built from 15 residues. This chain's CDR3 is CASSQAYGGNTEAFF. For the CDR3, the DNA is TGTGCCAGCAGCCAAGCGTACGGGGGGAACACTGAAGCTTTCTTT.

This chain uses TRBV29-1 with TRBJ2-3; D call uncertain. V dropped 4 bases and J dropped 1 base, with 6 bases sitting between them. The CDR3 consists of 12 residues. Per germline, CDR1 SQVTM and CDR2 ANQGSEA. The CDR3 DNA is TGCAGCGTTGGCCGGGGCACAGATACGCAGTATTTT. Translating gives CSVGRGTDTQYF.

The gene calls are TRBV5-1 and TRBJ2-7, with 9 bases identical to TRBD2. With 0 bases clipped from V and 1 base from J, the junction kept 2 bases outside the gene matches. Germline V gene sequence: CDR1 SGHRS, CDR2 YFSETQ. The CDR3 spans 15 residues. The CDR3 region is CASSLGAGGSYEQYF. The CDR3 coding sequence is TGCGCCAGCAGCTTGGGGGCGGGAGGGTCCTACGAGCAGTACTTC.

The rearrangement joins TRBV7-2 to TRBJ1-2, with D unresolved. The CDR3 has 12 residues. CDR1 and CDR2 from the germline V gene are SGHTA and FQGNSA. V dropped 2 bases and J dropped 7 bases, with 8 bases sitting between them. CDR3 in DNA: TGTGCCAGCAGCTTAACAGCCATTGGCTACACCTTC. It is translated as CASSLTAIGYTF. Supplemented by reference TRBV7-2 and TRBJ1-2, the full variable domain reads GAGVSQSPSNKVTEKGKDVELRCDPISGHTALYWYRQSLGQGLEFLIYFQGNSAPDKSGLPSDRFSAERTGGSVSTLTIQRTQQEDSAVYLCASSLTAIGYTFGSGTRLTVV.

This clone was found a few times. The chain uses TRBV6-1 and TRBJ1-1; a possible D gene is TRBD1 (5 bases). Trimming cost V 6 bases and J 4 bases, with 15 bases left between them. Germline assignment: CDR1 MNHNS and CDR2 SASEGT. The length of the CDR3 is 14 residues. In DNA form, the CDR3 reads TGTGCCAGCAGCCTGCTAAGGGGTGCCACTGAAGCTTTCTTT. The encoded protein is CASSLLRGATEAFF.

This clone was recorded once. V is TRBV2 and J is TRBJ2-1; D gene unclear. V was cut by 8 bases and J by 0 bases, with 8 bases left in between. Germline loops: CDR1 SNHLY, CDR2 FYNNEI. The CDR3 length is 13 residues. CDR3 amino acids: CASGRSSYNEQFF. CDR3 sequence (DNA): TGTGCCAGCGGTAGGAGCTCCTACAATGAGCAGTTCTTC.

The chain joins TRBV19 to TRBJ2-7; 9 nucleotides match TRBD1. This CDR3 spans 14 amino acids. Germline CDR1 is LNHDA and CDR2 is SQIVND (reference sequence). After removal of 6 bases from V and 0 bases from J, the junction contained 3 bases not matched to a gene. This CDR3 is CASSRDRASYEQYF. The DNA for the CDR3 is TGTGCCAGTAGCCGGGACAGGGCCTCCTACGAGCAGTACTTC.

The V and J genes are TRBV9 and TRBJ1-3; 8 nucleotides align to TRBD1. With V trimmed by 3 bases and J by 8 bases, 7 bases remained unmatched. This CDR3 spans 14 amino acids. The germline gives CDR1 SGDLS, CDR2 YYNGEE. DNA for the CDR3: TGTGCCAGCAGCGCGGGCGGACAGGGAGACACCATATATTTT. Translated, it gives CASSAGGQGDTIYF.

The CDR3 loop is CASSLGLRDSSYEQYF. The CDR3 DNA reads as TGCGCCAGCAGCTTGGGTCTCCGCGATAGCTCCTACGAGCAGTACTTC. The V call is TRBV5-1, the J call TRBJ2-7, with unresolved D. V gave up 0 bases and J gave up 0 bases, with 13 bases separating them. Per the germline V gene, CDR1 is SGHRS and CDR2 is YFSETQ. The CDR3 sequence is 16 residues long.

This chain uses TRBV9 with TRBJ2-5; the D gene is possibly TRBD2 (5 bases). Germline CDR1 is SGDLS and CDR2 is YYNGEE. The CDR3 totals 13 residues. V was cut by 3 bases and J by 5 bases, with 11 bases left in between. CDR3 sequence (DNA): TGTGCCAGCAGCGCCCGAGCGGCGGAGACCCAGTACTTC. This translates into CASSARAAETQYF.